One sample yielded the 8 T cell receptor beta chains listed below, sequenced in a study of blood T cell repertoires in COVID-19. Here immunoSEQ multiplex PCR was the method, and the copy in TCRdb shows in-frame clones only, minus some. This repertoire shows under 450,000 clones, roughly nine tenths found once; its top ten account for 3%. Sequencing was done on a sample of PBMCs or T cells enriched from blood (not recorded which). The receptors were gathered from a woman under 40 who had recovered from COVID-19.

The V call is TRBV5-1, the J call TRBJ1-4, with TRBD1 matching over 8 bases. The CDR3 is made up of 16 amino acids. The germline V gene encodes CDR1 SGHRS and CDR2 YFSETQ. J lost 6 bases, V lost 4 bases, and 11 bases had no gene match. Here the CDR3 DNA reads TGCGCCAGCAGCCTGGACAGGGAAAAGGGTGATGAAAAACTGTTTTTT. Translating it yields CASSLDREKGDEKLFF.

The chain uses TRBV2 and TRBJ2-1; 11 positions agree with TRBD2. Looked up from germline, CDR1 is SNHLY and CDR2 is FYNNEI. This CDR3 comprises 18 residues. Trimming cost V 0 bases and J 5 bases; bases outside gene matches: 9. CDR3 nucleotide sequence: TGTGCCAGCAGTGAAGCACCGTCTAGCGGGAGGTTCCACAATGAGCAGTTCTTC. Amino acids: CASSEAPSSGRFHNEQFF.

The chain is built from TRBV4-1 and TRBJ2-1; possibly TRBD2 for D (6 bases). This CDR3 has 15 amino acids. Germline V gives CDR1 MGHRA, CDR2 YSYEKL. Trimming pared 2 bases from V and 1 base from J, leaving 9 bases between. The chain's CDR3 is CASSQQSGSYNEQFF. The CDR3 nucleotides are TGCGCCAGCAGCCAACAAAGCGGGTCCTACAATGAGCAGTTCTTC.

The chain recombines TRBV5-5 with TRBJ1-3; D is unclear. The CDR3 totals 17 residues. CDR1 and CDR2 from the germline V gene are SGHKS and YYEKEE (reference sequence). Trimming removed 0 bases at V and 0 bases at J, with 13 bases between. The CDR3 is CASSLAVGLNSGNTIYF. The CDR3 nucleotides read TGTGCCAGCAGCTTGGCAGTCGGACTCAACTCTGGAAACACCATATATTTT.

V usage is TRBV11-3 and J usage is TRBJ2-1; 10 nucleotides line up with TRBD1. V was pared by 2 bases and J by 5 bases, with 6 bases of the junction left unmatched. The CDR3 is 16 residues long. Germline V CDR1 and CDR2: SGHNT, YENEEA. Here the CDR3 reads CASSLFRQGADNEQFF. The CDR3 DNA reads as TGTGCCAGCAGCTTATTCCGACAGGGGGCTGACAATGAGCAGTTCTTC.

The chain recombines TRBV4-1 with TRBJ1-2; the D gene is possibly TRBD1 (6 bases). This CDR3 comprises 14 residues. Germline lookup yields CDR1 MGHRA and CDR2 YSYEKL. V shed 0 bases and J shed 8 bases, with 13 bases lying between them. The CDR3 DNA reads TGCGCCAGCAGCCAAGAAGGCAGGGGTACGGGCTACACCTTC. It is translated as CASSQEGRGTGYTF.

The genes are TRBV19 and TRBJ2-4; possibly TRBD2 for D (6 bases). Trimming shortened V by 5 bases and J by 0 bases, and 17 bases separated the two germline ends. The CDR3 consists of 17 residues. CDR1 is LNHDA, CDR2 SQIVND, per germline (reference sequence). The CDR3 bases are TGTGCCAGTAGTGCGCTCCCCGGGGGATTAGCCAAAAACATTCAGTACTTC. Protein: CASSALPGGLAKNIQYF.

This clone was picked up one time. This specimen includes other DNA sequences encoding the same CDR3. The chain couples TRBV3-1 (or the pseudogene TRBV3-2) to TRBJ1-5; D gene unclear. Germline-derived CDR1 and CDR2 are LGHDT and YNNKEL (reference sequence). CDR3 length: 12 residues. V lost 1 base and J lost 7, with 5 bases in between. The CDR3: CASSQGAQPQHF. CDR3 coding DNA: TGTGCCAGCAGCCAAGGTGCGCAGCCCCAGCATTTT.